Listed here is a single TCR beta chain. The antigen it binds to is not known. Nothing much larger sits one base from this clone, and base qualities are not available. This sample stems from a study of blood T cell repertoires in COVID-19 (dated by TCRdb to between 2020 and 2021). Regarding the study in general: Samples covering the acute and convalescent phases of COVID-19 were provided by collaborators in the United States, Italy and Spain. The repertoires were released in a freely available public database intended as a resource for research on the immune response to SARS-CoV-2. A de-identified subject ID, COVID-19 status, age in years and sex were almost always included in the sample metadata. Where HLA class I and class II types were available, the types were taken from metadata supplied by the sample provider, not from assay-based typing. Deeply sampled blood TCRbeta repertoires from subjects exposed to, actively infected with, or recovered from COVID-19 were included in the dataset. The prospective study material was composed of cDNA or gDNA derived from T cells, B-cell-depleted T cells, or PBMCs. Samples were obtained from the ongoing ImmuneRACE study (first 160 participants) and from roughly 1,300 subjects provided by 6 global collaborators.

The immunoSEQ Assay, a bias-controlled multiplex PCR, was used to amplify TCRbeta CDR3 regions from genomic DNA. In the paper's pipeline: Nucleated cell counts per sample were estimated from amplification of reference gene primers within the assay. Sequence reads were collapsed and filtered to measure the absolute abundance of every unique TCRbeta CDR3 rearrangement. For each sample, productive Simpson clonality was calculated as the square root of Simpson's diversity index over productive rearrangements. Imported from immuneACCESS, the table was reduced by TCRdb to in-frame sequences with V and J called. These copies leave out some clones; in studies compared against another copy, an unresolved V gene accounts for under half, and the cause of the remainder is not known. The V and J calls and the clone size are those of that table, but D and trimming were determined from the DNA. The sample includes around 120,000 clones, with about nine tenths observed a single time. The top ten clones comprise 25% to 35% of the sample.

The study at large found these results: The amount of clinical and demographic metadata varied by source and participant and was provided uncurated.

Taken from cysteine to phenylalanine, the CDR3 has 15 residues. Of all the DNA, just the CDR3 is kept, 45 bases in frame from base 1. CDR1 is given as SGHRS and CDR2 as YFSETQ, both from the germline V gene. Trimming leaves V shorter by 4 bases and J shorter by 5 bases, with the junction holding 7 bases beyond the gene matches. Each collaborating institution followed its own protocols to collect whole blood in K2EDTA tubes. For TCRbeta analysis, collaborator samples were shipped as frozen whole blood, as isolated PBMCs, or as DNA extracted from either sample type. The sequence was obtained from a woman in her seventies with acute or convalescent COVID-19. The rearrangement combines TRBV5-1 with TRBJ2-1, with TRBD1 matching 9 junction bases. The sample was peripheral blood. The CDR3 in this case is CASSPGQGGHNEQFF. The DNA sequence is as follows: TGCGCCAGCAGCCCGGGACAGGGAGGCCACAATGAGCAGTTCTTC.